These 20 T cell receptor beta chains share one sample of origin, sequenced in a study of cytomegalovirus exposure and HLA in healthy donors. Primers for the PCR totalled 60 Vbeta and 13 Jbeta. Clones were read by immunoSEQ multiplex PCR, and TCRdb kept only the in-frame ones, dropping some. This sample yields about 120,000 clones, of which roughly 75% are seen a single time; more than 2.5% belongs to the top ten. The sample comprised PBMCs. The source of these receptors is a woman aged 50 to 60 in good health and CMV-seronegative.

The rearrangement links TRBV18 to TRBJ2-6; 14 bases fit TRBD2. CDR1 is KGHSH and CDR2 is LQKENI in the germline V gene. Trimming took 4 bases from V and 0 from J; bases not matched to a gene: 2. CDR3 length: 18 residues. The DNA of the CDR3 is TGTGCCAGCTCACAGGGACTAGCGGGGGACTCTGGGGCCAACGTCCTGACTTTC. This encodes CASSQGLAGDSGANVLTF.

The chain links TRBV9 to TRBJ1-1; a weak D match, TRBD1 (6 bases). Germline assignment: CDR1 SGDLS and CDR2 YYNGEE. The CDR3 totals 13 residues. V was pared by 3 bases and J by 4 bases, with 10 bases between. DNA for the CDR3: TGTGCCAGCAGCGAGGGAGGGGGCACTGAAGCTTTCTTT. Translating it yields CASSEGGGTEAFF.

This clone was recorded once. The chain combines TRBV5-1 with TRBJ1-1, with a weak D call TRBD1 (6 bases). Germline lookup yields CDR1 SGHRS and CDR2 YFSETQ. This CDR3 has 15 residues. V lost 4 bases to trimming and J lost 0 bases, with 13 bases between them. DNA for the CDR3: TGCGCCAGCAGCGCAGGGGCGACGGTGAACACTGAAGCTTTCTTT. Translation: CASSAGATVNTEAFF.

This chain uses TRBV6-1 with TRBJ2-3, with 9 bases identical to TRBD1. The CDR3 totals 14 residues. The germline V gene has CDR1 MNHNS and CDR2 SASEGT. With 11 bases clipped from V and 3 bases from J, the junction kept 9 bases outside the gene matches. CDR3: CAGGWDRATDTQYF. The CDR3, as DNA: TGTGCCGGGGGGTGGGACAGGGCTACAGATACGCAGTATTTT.

The chain employs TRBV27 and TRBJ2-1, with TRBD2 identical over 14 bases. CDR1 is MNHEY, CDR2 SMNVEV, per germline (reference sequence). The CDR3 contains 18 residues. Trimming at V came to 5 bases and at J to 6 bases, leaving 12 bases not matched to a gene. CDR3 bases: TGTGCCAGCAGTCTCCGACTAGCGGGAGGGCCGGCCGGCAATGAGCAGTTCTTC. This translates into CASSLRLAGGPAGNEQFF.

This clone was counted once. V usage is TRBV7-3 and J usage is TRBJ2-1, with 8 bases fitting TRBD2. Germline lookup yields CDR1 SGHTA and CDR2 FQGTGA. This CDR3 region has 12 residues. V trimming: 4 bases; J trimming: 9 bases; junction bases outside the gene matches: 2. The CDR3 region is CASSSAGGEQFF. For the CDR3, the DNA is TGTGCCAGCAGCTCCGCGGGGGGTGAGCAGTTCTTC. Drawing the rest from reference TRBV7-3 and TRBJ2-1, the complete variable domain is GAGVSQTPSNKVTEKGKYVELRCDPISGHTALYWYRQSLGQGPEFLIYFQGTGAADDSGLPNDRFFAVRPEGSVSTLKIQRTERGDSAVYLCASSSAGGEQFFGPGTRLTVL.

The V and J genes are TRBV6-1 and TRBJ2-3; TRBD1 agrees at 7 bases. The CDR3 contains 16 residues. Looked up from germline, CDR1 is MNHNS and CDR2 is SASEGT. The V and J ends lost 0 bases and 0 bases, in that order; junction bases with no gene match: 3. In DNA, the CDR3 is TGTGCCAGCAGTGAAGCAGGGGGCGGGAGCACAGATACGCAGTATTTT. This encodes CASSEAGGGSTDTQYF.

The rearrangement uses TRBV19 and TRBJ1-5; a weak D match, TRBD1 (5 bases). Germline V CDR1 and CDR2: LNHDA, SQIVND (reference sequence). The V end lost 3 bases, the J end lost 7 bases, and 16 bases lay between the germline ends. CDR3 length equals 15 residues. The CDR3 loop reads CASSIPGPAGQPQHF. In nucleotides, the CDR3 is TGTGCCAGTAGTATCCCGGGACCCGCGGGGCAGCCCCAGCATTTT.

The chain recombines TRBV29-1 with TRBJ2-5; TRBD1 matches at 8 bases. The DNA matches TRBJ2-7 better at its end, which makes the J call doubtful. The CDR3 is made up of 14 amino acids. Germline loops: CDR1 SQVTM, CDR2 ANQGSEA. This CDR3 reads CSVEGSGQDYEQYF. DNA of the CDR3: TGCAGCGTTGAAGGTTCGGGACAGGACTACGAGCAGTACTTC.

This clone is a singleton in its sample. CDR3 nucleotide sequence: TGTGCCAGCAAGGACAGGCCAACTAATGAAAAACTGTTTTTT. This sequence encodes CASKDRPTNEKLFF. The V and J genes are TRBV2 and TRBJ1-4; 7 bases fit TRBD1. V gave up 7 bases and J gave up 0 bases; unmatched junction bases: 2. This CDR3 comprises 14 residues. CDR1 SNHLY and CDR2 FYNNEI come from the germline V gene.

The chain is built from TRBV11-2 and TRBJ2-7; 7 positions agree with TRBD2. V lost 3 bases to trimming and J lost 0 bases; unmatched junction nucleotides: 5. CDR3 size: 15 residues. CDR1 is SGHAT, CDR2 FQNNGV, per germline. CDR3 in amino acids: CASSLGGTRSYEQYF. For the CDR3, the DNA is TGTGCCAGCAGCTTGGGAGGGACGCGCTCCTACGAGCAGTACTTC.

The genes are TRBV19 and TRBJ2-1; 8 bases map to TRBD2. The V gene's germline CDR1 is LNHDA and CDR2 SQIVND (reference sequence). This CDR3 has 16 residues. V trimming: 5 bases; J trimming: 1 base; junction bases outside the gene matches: 7. CDR3 residues: CASSPSAGASYNEQFF. The CDR3 bases are TGTGCCAGTAGTCCCTCAGCGGGAGCGTCCTACAATGAGCAGTTCTTC.

This chain connects TRBV19 to TRBJ1-5; the D gene is possibly TRBD1 (6 bases). Germline V gene sequence: CDR1 LNHDA, CDR2 SQIVND (reference sequence). The ends were cut back, 10 bases at V and 0 bases at J, with 16 bases in the middle. The CDR3 totals 15 residues. CDR3 in amino acids: CATQPQGPSNQPQHF. CDR3 coding DNA: TGTGCCACCCAACCCCAGGGGCCTAGCAATCAGCCCCAGCATTTT.

This clone was seen only once. The chain couples TRBV28 to TRBJ1-1, with D perhaps matching TRBD1 (5 bases). Trimming took 4 bases from V and 1 from J, leaving 13 bases between them. This CDR3 region has 15 residues. The V gene's germline CDR1 is MDHEN and CDR2 SYDVKM. CDR3 protein: CASSSIRDWNTEAFF. CDR3 in DNA: TGTGCCAGCAGTTCTATCCGGGACTGGAACACTGAAGCTTTCTTT.

The chain has TRBV18 and TRBJ2-5, with D perhaps TRBD2 (5 bases). V lost 0 bases and J 5 bases, leaving 16 bases between the germline ends. The CDR3 is 16 residues long. Per the germline V gene, CDR1 is KGHSH and CDR2 is LQKENI. CDR3 nucleotides: TGTGCCAGCTCACCACCGGATGCGGACGCTAGCGAGACCCAGTACTTC. This sequence encodes CASSPPDADASETQYF.

The sample holds a few counts of this clone. The genes are TRBV7-9 and TRBJ2-7; 7 bases fit TRBD1. Germline V gene sequence: CDR1 SEHNR, CDR2 FQNEAQ (reference sequence). The CDR3 extends over 13 amino acids. V lost 7 bases and J lost 3; bases outside the gene matches: 6. The CDR3 spells CASIDRDSYEQYF. The CDR3, as DNA: TGTGCCAGCATTGACCGGGACAGCTACGAGCAGTACTTC.

J is TRBJ2-1 and V is TRBV4-2, with 7 bases identical to TRBD1. The V gene's germline CDR1 is LGHNA and CDR2 YNFKEQ. The CDR3 spans 14 residues. Trimming took 3 bases from V and 5 from J; bases not matched to a gene: 4. CDR3 region: CASSQWDRDNEQFF. DNA for the CDR3: TGTGCCAGCAGCCAGTGGGACAGAGACAATGAGCAGTTCTTC.

The chain recombines TRBV28 with TRBJ2-1, with D uncertain. The CDR3 is 17 residues long. The germline gives CDR1 MDHEN, CDR2 SYDVKM. V was pared by 1 base and J by 3 bases, with 16 bases between. CDR3 sequence (DNA): TGTGCCAGCAGTTTATTAGTCTCGATACCTTTCTACAATGAGCAGTTCTTC. Protein sequence: CASSLLVSIPFYNEQFF.

The rearrangement joins TRBV5-1 to TRBJ2-5, with 7 nucleotides matching TRBD2. From germline, CDR1 is SGHRS and CDR2 YFSETQ. The ends lost 4 bases at V and 5 bases at J; junction bases unmatched: 11. The CDR3 loop spans 15 amino acids. The DNA for the CDR3 is TGCGCCAGCAGCGGCCGGGACTATCTTTTTGAGACCCAGTACTTC. Protein sequence: CASSGRDYLFETQYF.

The J gene is TRBJ2-6, the V gene TRBV5-1, with TRBD2 as a possible D gene (6 bases). Germline CDR1 reads SGHRS; CDR2 reads YFSETQ. Trimming removed 0 bases at V and 0 bases at J, with 13 bases between. There are 18 residues in the CDR3. This CDR3 reads CASSLVGGASSGANVLTF. Written as DNA, the CDR3 is TGCGCCAGCAGCTTGGTCGGCGGGGCAAGCTCTGGGGCCAACGTCCTGACTTTC.